This T cell receptor beta chain is drawn from a study of T cell changes during pregnancy in multiple sclerosis. This clone appeared a single time. Libraries were prepared by immunoSEQ multiplex PCR; TCRdb keeps only in-frame clonotypes and omits some of them. This table holds tens of thousands of clones, about nine tenths found once. This material consisted of peripheral blood, taken after pregnancy. This clonotype was sampled from a female donor in good health, enrolled as a control in a pregnancy study.

CDR3 DNA sequence: TGTGCCAGCAGTCCAGGGGGCATCTCTGGGGCCAACGTCCTGACTTTC. Its protein product is CASSPGGISGANVLTF. The chain uses TRBV6-4 and TRBJ2-6; TRBD1 agrees at 8 bases. The CDR3 extends over 16 amino acids. V lost 5 bases to trimming and J lost 0 bases; unmatched junction nucleotides: 3. The V gene's germline CDR1 is MRHNA and CDR2 SNTAGT.